This T cell receptor beta chain was sequenced for a study of blood T cell repertoires in COVID-19. Study context: Sample material is recorded as cDNA or gDNA derived from T cells, B-cell-depleted T cells, or PBMCs.

V shed 4 bases and J 4 bases; nucleotides not matched to a gene: 7. Looked up from germline, CDR1 is MNHNS and CDR2 is SASEGT. This CDR3 has 16 residues. In the original workflow: Using reference gene primer amplification, nucleated cell counts were estimated. Here immunoSEQ multiplex PCR was the method, and the copy in TCRdb shows in-frame clones only, minus some. V, J and clone size were drawn from that table, and D and trimming were deduced from the DNA. The sample shows 410,000 or so clones, about nine tenths of them seen only once. The chain carries TRBV6-1 and TRBJ1-6, with 7 positions matching TRBD1. The sample taken for sequencing was peripheral blood. This clonotype originated in a woman in her thirties or forties with COVID-19, enrolled during active disease. As DNA, the CDR3 is TGTGCCAGCAGTGTCCGGGACAGCTTTTATAATTCACCCCTCCACTTT. It encodes CASSVRDSFYNSPLHF.